In this sample, the clone carrying this T cell receptor beta chain turned up many times. Its matching antigen is unknown. Original analysis: It was from CDR3 differences across clinicopathological groups that a distant-metastasis classifier for papillary thyroid cancer was built. TCRdb re-clonotyped the PCR reads via MiXCR. TCRdb, not the original authors, processed these V and J calls. The sample has 89,000 or so clones, around 9.2% seen once. The sample is drawn from a study of metastatic and nonmetastatic thyroid tumors. Study-level information: Across blood and tumor or nodule tissue, repertoires from malignant and benign thyroid patients were compared with one another. Study-level results: Benign nodules were reported to have significantly lower TCR beta diversity than malignant thyroid tumors, in blood and tumor.

Trimming left V 3 bases short and J 5 bases short, with 10 bases between. The CDR3 runs to 14 residues. Germline V gene data show CDR1 as LGHDT and CDR2 as YNNKEL (reference sequence). Each patient came to thyroid surgery without any prior treatment (of any kind). The sequence was obtained from a female donor with papillary thyroid cancer or a benign thyroid nodule (not recorded which). Some clones in this sample may be carry-over from other donors' samples. This rearrangement joins TRBV3-1 to TRBJ2-2; the D gene could be TRBD1 or TRBD2 (5 bases each). The sequencing input was blood. The CDR3: CASSHLRETGELFF. In nucleotides, the CDR3 is TGTGCCAGCAGCCACCTCAGGGAGACCGGGGAGCTGTTTTTT.